This TCR beta chain is drawn from a study of blood T cell repertoires in COVID-19. Overall study context: The United States, Italy and Spain were the sources of the acute and convalescent COVID-19 samples. PBMCs, B-cell-depleted T cells, or T cells provided the cDNA or gDNA that made up the material.

Source study methods: Estimation of nucleated cell counts relied on the amplification of reference gene primers. Sequencing was performed with immunoSEQ multiplex PCR; in TCRdb, only in-frame clones are kept and a portion is missing. The V and J calls and clone size are taken from that table; D and trimming were inferred from the DNA. The sample includes tens of thousands of clones, more than 75% of them seen just once. The CDR3 contains 11 residues. Germline V gene lookup returns CDR1 GTSNPN and CDR2 SVGIG (reference sequence). V was pared by 3 bases and J by 9 bases, with 6 bases between. The sample taken for sequencing was peripheral blood. The V gene is TRBV30, the J gene TRBJ1-6, with unresolved D. This TCR derives from a human donor in a cohort sampled during active COVID-19. The DNA for the CDR3 is TGTGCCTGGAGCTACGGTTCACCCCTCCACTTT. Translating gives CAWSYGSPLHF. Full variable domain (remainder filled in from reference TRBV30 and TRBJ1-6): SQTIHQWPATLVQPVGSPLSLECTVEGTSNPNLYWYRQAAGRGLQLLFYSVGIGQISSEVPQNLSASRPQDRQFILSSKKLLLSDSGFYLCAWSYGSPLHFGNGTRLTVT.